Listed here are 28 T cell receptor beta chains from one sample, sequenced in a study of metastatic and nonmetastatic thyroid tumors. No patient received treatment before thyroid surgery. TCRdb re-called clones via MiXCR from the PCR reads. The table includes 25,000 to 35,000 clones, roughly 4.2% detected once. Sequenced: blood. The receptors originated from a female donor with papillary thyroid cancer or a benign thyroid nodule (not recorded which). Some clones in this sample may be carry-over from other donors' samples.

The sample holds many counts of this clone. The J gene is TRBJ2-1, the V gene TRBV4-1, with 9 bases matching TRBD2. Germline-derived CDR1 and CDR2 are MGHRA and YSYEKL. Unmatched junction bases numbered 10, after V lost 4 bases and J lost 9 bases. This CDR3 contains 15 residues. Here the CDR3 DNA reads TGCGCCAGCAGCCCTGGTGGCGGGAGGGCTTCTGAGCAGTTCTTC. It yields the protein CASSPGGGRASEQFF.

This clone was counted a few times. J is TRBJ2-7 and V is TRBV11-2; 7 nucleotides line up with TRBD2. The CDR3 spans 15 residues. Germline CDR1 reads SGHAT; CDR2 reads FQNNGV. The V segment lost 4 bases and the J segment 2 bases; nucleotides outside the gene matches: 8. DNA of the CDR3: TGTGCCAGCAGCTCCGTACTAGCGCTAACCTACGAGCAGTACTTC. Amino acid sequence: CASSSVLALTYEQYF.

This clone showed up many times. V is TRBV18 and J is TRBJ1-2; D is unclear. Germline CDR1 KGHSH, CDR2 LQKENI. The CDR3 has 13 residues. V was trimmed by 6 bases and J by 1 base, leaving 9 bases between them. The CDR3 DNA reads as TGTGCCAGCTCTCCGGGGAATAACTATGGCTACACCTTC. Translated: CASSPGNNYGYTF.

About this clone itself: At one end, the junction sequence differs from germline, possibly due to a read error. The rearrangement links TRBV12-3 or TRBV12-4 to TRBJ2-2, with D tentatively TRBD2 (7 bases). The CDR3 sequence is 15 residues long. CDR3 region: CASSLAGRDTWELFF. CDR3 DNA sequence: TGTGCCAGCAGTTTGGCGGGGAGGGACACCTGGGAGCTGTTTTTT.

This sequence joins TRBV5-1 and TRBJ1-2; D is perhaps TRBD1 (6 bases). The CDR3 is 16 amino acids. Trimming cost V 5 bases and J 4 bases, with 21 bases left between them. CDR1 is SGHRS, CDR2 YFSETQ, per germline. CDR3 region: CASSLNPRGSGYGYTF. CDR3 nucleotides: TGCGCCAGCAGTCTAAACCCCAGGGGTTCGGGCTATGGCTACACCTTC.

In its sample, this clone was seen a few times. J is TRBJ1-2 and V is TRBV20-1; D is uncertain. The CDR3 is 15 amino acids. V was trimmed by 3 bases and J by 8 bases, leaving 22 bases between them. Germline values: CDR1 DFQATT, CDR2 SNEGSKA (reference sequence). Here the CDR3 reads CSASIPVGREGGYTF. Here the CDR3 DNA reads TGCAGTGCTAGTATTCCCGTTGGCCGAGAAGGCGGCTACACCTTC.

This clone has at least ten counts. J is TRBJ2-2 and V is TRBV11-3, with a weak D call TRBD1 (5 bases). The CDR3 totals 18 residues. Per the germline V gene, CDR1 is SGHNT and CDR2 is YENEEA. V was clipped by 0 bases and J by 1 base, with 15 bases between them. The CDR3 loop is CASSLDLPRAVNTGELFF. In DNA, the CDR3 is TGTGCCAGCAGCTTAGATCTTCCCAGGGCCGTGAACACCGGGGAGCTGTTTTTT.

This sequence joins TRBV27 and TRBJ2-7; tentative D call: TRBD2 (6 bases). Germline V CDR1 and CDR2: MNHEY, SMNVEV (reference sequence). This CDR3 comprises 14 residues. V was clipped by 0 bases and J by 6 bases, with 12 bases between them. DNA of the CDR3: TGTGCCAGCAGTTTATCTGCGGGAATCGGCGAGCAGTACTTC. This encodes CASSLSAGIGEQYF.

The table lists this clone with many counts. V usage is TRBV2 and J usage is TRBJ2-7; D uncertain. Trimming removed 7 bases from V and 4 bases from J, with 11 bases in between. Germline V gene sequence: CDR1 SNHLY, CDR2 FYNNEI. CDR3 length: 12 amino acids. Here the CDR3 DNA reads TGTGCCAGCACCAAGTCTCGGTACGAGCAGTACTTC. Protein sequence: CASTKSRYEQYF. Using reference TRBV2 and TRBJ2-7 for the parts outside the CDR3, the full variable domain is EPEVTQTPSHQVTQMGQEVILRCVPISNHLYFYWYRQILGQKVEFLVSFYNNEISEKSEIFDDQFSVERPDGSNFTLKIRSTKLEDSAMYFCASTKSRYEQYFGPGTRLTVT.

This clone ranks as medium-sized. The V gene is TRBV6-1, the J gene TRBJ2-5; the match to TRBD1 covers 8 bases. Germline V gives CDR1 MNHNS, CDR2 SASEGT. CDR3 length equals 13 residues. V lost 6 bases and J lost 5; bases outside the gene matches: 5. The CDR3 is CASSRRDRETQYF. The CDR3 DNA is TGTGCCAGCAGCCGCCGGGACAGGGAGACCCAGTACTTC.

About this clone: At one boundary the junction diverges from the germline segment, which might be a read error. The rearrangement joins TRBV18 to TRBJ1-1; 10 nucleotides match TRBD1. The germline V gene has CDR1 KGHSH and CDR2 LQKENI. The CDR3 is made up of 15 amino acids. CDR3 protein: CAGSTGTGANTEAFF. For the CDR3, the DNA is TGTGCCGGCTCAACAGGGACAGGGGCGAACACTGAAGCTTTCTTT.

This clone was seen many times. The chain couples TRBV12-3 or TRBV12-4 to TRBJ2-3; TRBD1 is a possible D gene (6 bases). The CDR3 spans 14 residues. Trimming removed 6 bases from V and 2 bases from J, with 12 bases in between. The chain's CDR3 is CASSRNRVTDTQYF. In DNA, the CDR3 is TGTGCCAGCAGCCGAAACAGGGTCACAGATACGCAGTATTTT.

This clone has at least ten counts. This chain connects TRBV20-1 to TRBJ2-1; tentatively, D is TRBD1 or TRBD2 (6 bases each). Germline CDR1 reads DFQATT; CDR2 reads SNEGSKA (reference sequence). Trimming stripped 6 bases from V and 10 bases from J, with 16 bases between. The CDR3 runs 12 residues. CDR3: CSAAYGGGEQFF. In DNA, the CDR3 is TGCAGTGCGGCATACGGGGGCGGGGAGCAGTTCTTC.

This clone was detected ten times or more. V is TRBV3-1 and J is TRBJ2-1; D is perhaps TRBD1 (6 bases). The CDR3 extends over 16 amino acids. CDR1 is LGHDT, CDR2 YNNKEL, per germline (reference sequence). Trimming took off 0 bases at V and 8 bases at J, with 17 bases between the two ends. CDR3 bases: TGTGCCAGCAGCCAAGATTGGACAGTCGAGGGGCATGAGCAGTTCTTC. This codes for CASSQDWTVEGHEQFF.

This clone was recorded many times. V usage is TRBV7-3 and J usage is TRBJ2-7; D not resolved. CDR3 length equals 13 residues. Per germline, CDR1 SGHTA and CDR2 FQGTGA. V lost 3 bases to trimming and J lost 4 bases, with 10 bases between them. CDR3 protein: CASSFGVGYEQYF. In DNA form, the CDR3 reads TGTGCCAGCAGCTTCGGAGTGGGTTACGAGCAGTACTTC.

This clone has just a few counts. The rearrangement uses TRBV28 and TRBJ2-7; D call uncertain. V was shortened by 3 bases and J by 7 bases, with 10 bases between the two germline ends. Germline CDR1 and CDR2: MDHEN and SYDVKM. The CDR3 contains 12 residues. The CDR3 DNA is TGTGCCAGCAGTTTGGATACGAGAGAGCAGTACTTC. Protein: CASSLDTREQYF.

The chain couples TRBV7-9 to TRBJ2-2, with D maybe TRBD1 (5 bases). Germline V gene sequence: CDR1 SEHNR, CDR2 FQNEAQ (reference sequence). V lost 8 bases to trimming and J lost 5 bases, with 27 bases between them. The length of the CDR3 is 18 residues. CDR3 sequence reads: CASGSQPRVRSVTGELFF. The CDR3 DNA sequence: TGTGCCAGCGGCTCTCAACCCAGGGTTAGAAGTGTAACCGGGGAGCTGTTTTTT.

This clone occurred many times. This chain links TRBV20-1 with TRBJ2-3; no clear D. The germline gives CDR1 DFQATT, CDR2 SNEGSKA (reference sequence). The V gene lost 3 bases and the J gene lost 2 bases, with 12 bases spanning the gap. The CDR3 consists of 14 residues. CDR3 amino acids: CSASFRAFTDTQYF. The CDR3 coding sequence is TGCAGTGCTAGCTTCCGGGCCTTCACAGATACGCAGTATTTT.

The rearrangement uses TRBV6-1 and TRBJ2-7; no firm D call. CDR3 length equals 15 residues. The V end lost 1 base, the J end lost 4 bases, and 14 bases lay between the germline ends. CDR1 is MNHNS and CDR2 is SASEGT in the germline V gene. CDR3 coding DNA: TGTGCCAGCAGTGAAGTAGTTAGGTTGACTTACGAGCAGTACTTC. Amino acid sequence: CASSEVVRLTYEQYF.

V and J are TRBV6-1 and TRBJ1-1; possibly TRBD1 for D (5 bases). Trimming removed 8 bases at V and 11 bases at J, with 15 bases between. Germline V gene lookup returns CDR1 MNHNS and CDR2 SASEGT. CDR3 length: 11 amino acids. The CDR3 bases are TGTGCCAGCCCCAGGGAGGGCGGGGCTTTCTTT. It translates to CASPREGGAFF.

As for this clone: A read error may produce the germline difference seen at one junction end. The chain links TRBV3-1 to TRBJ2-5, with D unclear. The J call is in doubt because the DNA end fits TRBJ2-1 better. CDR3 length equals 15 residues. Germline values: CDR1 LGHDT, CDR2 YNNKEL (reference sequence). The CDR3 sequence: CAGSQFLGSYNEQFF. CDR3 in DNA: TGTGCCGGCAGCCAATTTCTCGGGTCCTACAATGAGCAGTTCTTC.

Worth noting for this clone: The sample has other DNA sequences that encode this CDR3 too. The chain uses TRBV24-1 and TRBJ2-1, with 16 bases matching TRBD2. Germline loops: CDR1 KGHDR, CDR2 SFDVKD. V was pared by 9 bases and J by 7 bases, with 11 bases of the junction left unmatched. This CDR3 contains 17 residues. The CDR3 sequence is CATSGTSGRAKENEQFF. As DNA, the CDR3 is TGTGCCACCTCCGGGACTAGCGGGAGGGCTAAGGAAAATGAGCAGTTCTTC.

This clone was found many times. The V and J genes are TRBV3-1 and TRBJ2-5, with 11 nucleotides matching TRBD2. CDR3 size: 14 residues. J gave up 3 bases and V 8 bases, and 5 bases lay outside the gene matches. Germline V gives CDR1 LGHDT, CDR2 YNNKEL (reference sequence). The CDR3: CASSPLAGEETQYF. The CDR3 DNA follows: TGTGCCAGCTCCCCACTAGCGGGAGAAGAGACCCAGTACTTC.

This clone was counted at least ten times. V and J are TRBV4-1 and TRBJ2-3, with D perhaps given as TRBD1 or TRBD2 (7 bases each). Looked up from germline, CDR1 is MGHRA and CDR2 is YSYEKL. The V gene lost 4 bases and the J gene lost 6 bases, with 23 bases spanning the gap. The CDR3 runs 17 residues. CDR3 sequence reads: CASSLTPRGGQGDTQYF. The DNA for the CDR3 is TGCGCCAGCAGCCTAACCCCCAGGGGGGGGCAAGGCGATACGCAGTATTTT.

Of note for this clone: This could be a read error, since a much larger clone is one nucleotide away. V is TRBV4-2 and J is TRBJ2-1; D remains unclear. The CDR3 spans 14 residues. CDR1 LGHNA and CDR2 YNFKEQ come from the germline V gene. The CDR3 DNA sequence: TGTGCCAGCAGCCAAGACTCTCGTACCGCCATTACACTCTTC. Its protein is CASSQDSRTAITLF.

Here the CDR3 DNA reads TGTGCCAGCAGCATTTACCCCAACAGGGACTATGGCTACACCTTC. It specifies CASSIYPNRDYGYTF. The V gene is TRBV28, the J gene TRBJ1-2, with D possibly TRBD1 on 6 matching bases. The germline V gene encodes CDR1 MDHEN and CDR2 SYDVKM. This CDR3 is built from 15 residues. Trimming removed 6 bases at V and 3 bases at J, with 17 bases between.

This clone has at least ten counts. The rearrangement joins TRBV7-9 to TRBJ2-7, with D maybe TRBD1 (6 bases). Trimming left V 10 bases short and J 3 bases short, with 13 bases between. There are 12 residues in the CDR3. The germline gives CDR1 SEHNR, CDR2 FQNEAQ (reference sequence). CDR3 protein: CAIVRQDYEQYF. For the CDR3, the DNA is TGTGCCATAGTCAGACAGGACTACGAGCAGTACTTC.

This clone was seen more than once but under ten times. This chain joins TRBV25-1 and TRBJ1-2; D is unresolved. Trimming removed 3 bases from V and 1 base from J, with 6 bases in between. CDR3 length equals 13 residues. Germline loops: CDR1 MGHDK, CDR2 SYGVNS. The CDR3 DNA reads as TGTGCCAGCAGTGAGAACCTTAACTATGGCTACACCTTC. Protein product: CASSENLNYGYTF.